This record covers a single T cell receptor (beta chain). V was cut by 0 bases and J by 5 bases, with 12 bases left in between. CDR3 size: 15 residues. CDR1 is LGHNA and CDR2 is YSLEER in the germline V gene. Original data processing: The authors estimated nucleated cell counts from reference gene primer amplification. Measured with immunoSEQ multiplex PCR; TCRdb has only the in-frame clones, and not every one. D and trimming come from the DNA, and the V and J calls and clone size come from that table. The data contain some 260,000 clones, 85% to 90% of them seen just once; the ten biggest clones take up around 0.91%. This sample was included in a study of blood T cell repertoires in COVID-19.

Sequencing was done on a sample of peripheral blood. The chain uses TRBV4-3 and TRBJ2-3, with D possibly matching TRBD1 (6 bases). The sequence was collected from a woman between 40 and 50 years old who had recovered from COVID-19. In DNA form, the CDR3 reads TGCGCCAGCAGCCAAGATCGGACAGCAAGAGATACGCAGTATTTT. It codes for CASSQDRTARDTQYF.